This T cell receptor (beta chain) emerged from a study of graft-versus-host responses after intestinal transplantation. About the study: Recipients received multivisceral, liver-intestinal, or isolated intestinal transplants. Anti-thymocyte globulin induction was given to all recipients, followed by tacrolimus and steroids for 2 to 3 years.

The CDR3 runs 16 residues. Per the germline V gene, CDR1 is SGHVS and CDR2 is FQNEAQ. V was pared by 5 bases and J by 0 bases, with 14 bases between. This clone showed up just once. The antigen remains unidentified. This table comes from immunoSEQ multiplex PCR, and its TCRdb copy is limited to in-frame clones, with some not included. The data contain tens of thousands of clones, around 93% of them singletons. Overall study results and limits: Recipient bone marrow held GvH clones, some seen earlier in ileum or blood. High graft-versus-host to host-versus-graft T cell clonal ratios marked allografts of patients with graft-donor macrochimerism.

The sequence derives from a human donor who was the organ donor for an intestinal transplant. The source material was unstimulated CD4+ T cells sorted from spleen or lymph node cells, sampled before transplant. J is TRBJ1-3 and V is TRBV7-8; D gene unclear. The CDR3 reads CASSPHDGSSGNTIYF. DNA for the CDR3: TGTGCCAGCAGCCCCCACGACGGCTCCTCTGGAAACACCATATATTTT.